Listed below are T cell receptor beta chains from one sample, sequenced in a study of T-cell reconstitution after alpha-beta-depleted transplantation in children. TCRdb re-called the PCR reads with MiXCR, one entry per CDR3 protein. The sample has 450,000 to 600,000 distinct CDR3 sequences, 30% to 35% seen once. The specimen comprised PBMCs from the stem cell graft donor, sampled from the stem cell graft. These receptor sequences come from a human donor who donated a stem cell graft to a child with aplastic anemia. Each CDR3 is given with its conserved first and last residue. The D gene is left open where the match is weak. Some rows have no size entry. The others give once, few or many, or a class for an expanded clone.

J | size | V | D | CDR3 | DNA
TRBJ2-3 | . | TRBV5-5 | . | CASSRNRERTDTQYF | TGTGCCAGCAGCAGAAACAGGGAGCGCACAGATACGCAGTATTTT
TRBJ2-7 | . | TRBV7-9 | TRBD1 | CASSFPGQGNHVQYF | TGTGCCAGCAGCTTTCCGGGACAGGGTAACCATGTTCAGTACTTC
TRBJ1-1 | few | TRBV12-3/TRBV12-4 | . | CASSWGDTEAFF | TGTGCCAGCAGCTGGGGGGACACTGAAGCTTTCTTT
TRBJ1-6 | . | TRBV11-2 | TRBD1 | CASSLGQRGGPKNSPLHF | TGTGCCAGCAGCTTGGGCCAACGAGGGGGCCCCAAGAATTCACCCCTCCACTTT
TRBJ2-5 | . | TRBV9 | . | CASSVTGNIETQYF | TGTGCCAGCAGCGTAACAGGGAATATAGAGACCCAGTACTTC
TRBJ2-1 | . | TRBV6-2/TRBV6-3 | TRBD1 | CASSYPIYGTAFRDEQFF | TGTGCCAGCAGTTACCCTATTTACGGGACAGCCTTTAGGGATGAGCAGTTCTTC
TRBJ2-4 | . | TRBV7-2 | . | CASSLFYIQYF | TGTGCCAGCAGCTTATTTTACATTCAGTACTTC
TRBJ1-1 | . | TRBV7-8 | . | CASSPPNGRNTEAFF | TGTGCCAGCAGCCCCCCGAATGGACGGAACACTGAAGCTTTCTTT
TRBJ1-1 | many | TRBV6-6 | . | CASSYGEKAFF | TGTGCCAGCAGTTACGGAGAAAAAGCTTTCTTT
TRBJ1-5 | . | TRBV13 | TRBD1 | CASSLGPDRVSNQPQHF | TGTGCCAGCAGCTTAGGCCCGGACAGGGTGAGCAATCAGCCCCAGCATTTT
TRBJ2-1 | few | TRBV5-1 | . | CASSLEGRAQYNEQFF | TGCGCCAGCAGCTTGGAGGGCAGGGCGCAATACAATGAGCAGTTCTTC
TRBJ2-1 | once | TRBV7-2 | . | CASSLAALVYTQTDEQFF | TGTGCCAGCAGCTTAGCCGCTTTGGTTTATACTCAGACCGATGAGCAGTTCTTC
TRBJ2-2 | few | TRBV29-1 | TRBD1 | CSGTVAGGTGELFF | TGCAGCGGCACAGTAGCAGGGGGCACCGGGGAGCTGTTTTTT
TRBJ1-2 | few | TRBV7-2 | TRBD1 | CASSTGGAHGYTF | TGTGCCAGCAGCACAGGGGGCGCCCATGGCTACACCTTC
TRBJ2-1 | . | TRBV30 | TRBD2 | CAWNSGRSEEQFF | TGTGCCTGGAACAGCGGGAGAAGTGAAGAGCAGTTCTTC
TRBJ1-6 | . | TRBV12-3/TRBV12-4 | TRBD1 | CASSRQGKGSPLHF | TGTGCCAGCAGTCGACAGGGTAAAGGTTCACCCCTCCACTTT
TRBJ2-1 | . | TRBV20-1 | TRBD2 | CSARDGPGLALPEQFF | TGCAGTGCTAGAGATGGGCCGGGACTAGCCTTGCCTGAGCAGTTCTTC